These 22 T cell receptor beta chains came from one sample sequenced in a study of glioma-infiltrating T cells after dendritic cell vaccination. The method was immunoSEQ multiplex PCR; TCRdb's version includes in-frame clones alone and lacks a portion of them. Of under 40,000 clones detected, 90% appear once; the ten largest clones hold around 2.2%. Source: blood, taken before dendritic cell vaccination. The receptors were gathered from a human donor with glioblastoma.

This CDR3 is CASSLVTSGGTYEQYF. CDR3 coding DNA: TGTGCCAGCAGCTTGGTGACTAGCGGGGGGACTTACGAGCAGTACTTC. This rearrangement joins TRBV5-6 to TRBJ2-7; TRBD2 agrees at 13 bases. V shed 0 bases and J 4 bases; nucleotides not matched to a gene: 4. CDR1 and CDR2 (germline): SGHDT, YYEEEE. The CDR3 consists of 16 residues.

V and J are TRBV7-9 and TRBJ1-3; D possibly corresponds to TRBD1 (5 bases). V lost 3 bases and J 8 bases, leaving 20 bases between the germline ends. This CDR3 is built from 16 residues. CDR1 SEHNR and CDR2 FQNEAQ come from the germline V gene (reference sequence). CDR3 DNA sequence: TGTGCCAGCAGCTTTATTTCTAGGGGCCGTCTGGACACCATATATTTT. Amino acids: CASSFISRGRLDTIYF.

The chain carries TRBV5-1 and TRBJ2-3, with 10 bases matching TRBD1. The CDR3 is 16 amino acids. The V and J ends lost 2 bases and 6 bases, in that order; junction bases with no gene match: 9. Germline V lookup: CDR1 SGHRS, CDR2 YFSETQ. CDR3 DNA sequence: TGCGCCAGCAGCTTAACCGGGACAGGGGATGTGGATACGCAGTATTTT. Amino acid sequence: CASSLTGTGDVDTQYF.

This chain links TRBV5-5 with TRBJ1-6, with 8 positions matching TRBD1. The V gene end was trimmed by 4 bases and the J gene end by 8 bases; junction bases not matched to a gene: 20. Germline CDR1 SGHKS, CDR2 YYEKEE (reference sequence). The CDR3 has 19 amino acids. The CDR3 DNA follows: TGTGCCAGCAGCCTGCGGGACAGGAGAGTTGGTGGAGGCCATTCACCCCTCCACTTT. It specifies CASSLRDRRVGGGHSPLHF.

The V gene is TRBV6-1, the J gene TRBJ2-1, with D perhaps matching TRBD1 (5 bases). V lost 6 bases and J lost 6, with 12 bases in between. Germline CDR1 and CDR2: MNHNS and SASEGT. This CDR3 region has 13 residues. The CDR3 is CASSDSFSNEQFF. Written as DNA, the CDR3 is TGTGCCAGCAGCGACAGCTTTTCCAATGAGCAGTTCTTC.

A remark on this clone: One junction end disagrees with the germline gene, perhaps due to a read error. The sample holds other DNA sequences that translate to the same CDR3. The genes are TRBV6-5 and TRBJ1-6; D remains unclear. Germline V CDR1 and CDR2: MNHEY, SVGAGI. The CDR3 length is 15 residues. The CDR3 sequence is CASSPSSRRDSPLHF. The CDR3 DNA is TGTGCCAGCAGTCCCTCATCTCGGCGGGATTCCCCCCTCCACTTT.

The rearrangement joins TRBV7-9 to TRBJ2-7; the D gene is possibly TRBD2 (6 bases). V was shortened by 5 bases and J by 0 bases, with 20 bases between the two germline ends. Germline V CDR1 and CDR2: SEHNR, FQNEAQ (reference sequence). The CDR3 runs to 17 residues. The CDR3 sequence is CASSRTPSGGRSYEQYF. In DNA, the CDR3 is TGTGCCAGCAGCCGCACCCCTTCCGGGGGACGCTCCTACGAGCAGTACTTC. Full variable domain (remainder filled in from reference TRBV7-9 and TRBJ2-7): DTGVSQNPRHKITKRGQNVTFRCDPISEHNRLYWYRQTLGQGPEFLTYFQNEAQLEKSRLLSDRFSAERPKGSFSTLEIQRTEQGDSAMYLCASSRTPSGGRSYEQYFGPGTRLTVT.

This rearrangement joins TRBV7-6 to TRBJ2-6, with 8 positions matching TRBD1. There are 17 residues in the CDR3. The germline gives CDR1 SGHVS, CDR2 FNYEAQ. Unmatched junction bases numbered 7, after V lost 2 bases and J lost 4 bases. The CDR3 DNA is TGTGCCAGCAGCTTATATGGACAGGGTTGGGGGGCCAACGTCCTGACTTTC. Translated: CASSLYGQGWGANVLTF. The variable domain in full, with the rest retrieved from reference TRBV7-6 and TRBJ2-6, is GAGVSQSPRYKVTKRGQDVALRCDPISGHVSLYWYRQALGQGPEFLTYFNYEAQQDKSGLPNDRFSAERPEGSISTLTIQRTEQRDSAMYRCASSLYGQGWGANVLTFGAGSRLTVL.

V and J are TRBV19 and TRBJ2-5; 8 positions match TRBD1. The junction had 7 bases not matched to a gene; V was cut back by 5 bases and J by 5 bases. The length of the CDR3 is 14 residues. Germline V CDR1 and CDR2: LNHDA, SQIVND (reference sequence). CDR3 sequence reads: CASSRQGAWETQYF. The CDR3 DNA reads TGTGCCAGTAGTCGGCAGGGGGCATGGGAGACCCAGTACTTC. The full variable domain, in which reference TRBV19 and TRBJ2-5 provide the parts outside the CDR3, is DGGITQSPKYLFRKEGQNVTLSCEQNLNHDAMYWYRQDPGQGLRLIYYSQIVNDFQKGDIAEGYSVSREKKESFPLTVTSAQKNPTAFYLCASSRQGAWETQYFGPGTRLLVL.

The chain uses TRBV6-6 and TRBJ2-7; 11 bases align to TRBD1. Looked up from germline, CDR1 is MNHNY and CDR2 is SVGAGI (reference sequence). The CDR3 sequence is 16 residues long. Losses at the gene ends were 2 bases for V and 4 bases for J; bases not matched to a gene: 7. The CDR3, as DNA: TGTGCCAGCAGTTACGACTGGGACAGGGGGGGGTACGAGCAGTACTTC. Its protein product is CASSYDWDRGGYEQYF.

The V call is TRBV15, the J call TRBJ1-5; D is possibly TRBD1 (5 bases). V was shortened by 11 bases and J by 2 bases, with 10 bases between the two germline ends. The CDR3 sequence is 12 residues long. Per the germline V gene, CDR1 is LNHNV and CDR2 is YYDKDF (reference sequence). The CDR3 bases are TGTGCCCCCGGGGGGGGCAATCAGCCCCAGCATTTT. Encoded protein: CAPGGGNQPQHF.

V gene TRBV6-1 combines with J gene TRBJ1-5; 10 bases map to TRBD1. Germline loops: CDR1 MNHNS, CDR2 SASEGT. Germline trimming cut 3 bases from V and 6 bases from J; bases unmatched to any gene: 11. CDR3 size: 17 residues. The CDR3 DNA reads TGTGCCAGCAGTGACCAAAGACAGGGGGCAAGGGGTCAGCCCCAGCATTTT. Protein: CASSDQRQGARGQPQHF.

The chain is built from TRBV6-1 and TRBJ2-5, with 11 bases identical to TRBD1. The CDR3 length is 15 residues. Unmatched junction bases numbered 8, after V lost 7 bases and J lost 4 bases. The germline CDR1 and CDR2 sequences are MNHNS and SASEGT. For the CDR3, the DNA is TGTGCCAGCACCGAACGAGGGACAGGGGGAGAGACCCAGTACTTC. Its translation: CASTERGTGGETQYF.

In DNA, the CDR3 is TGTGCCATCAGTGGGGGAGTGAACACTGAAGCTTTCTTT. This encodes CAISGGVNTEAFF. The rearrangement joins TRBV10-3 to TRBJ1-1; D gene uncertain. The CDR3 has 13 residues. V was cut by 4 bases and J by 0 bases, with 6 bases left in between. Germline CDR1 and CDR2: ENHRY and SYGVKD.

This rearrangement joins TRBV5-1 to TRBJ2-7; D perhaps matches TRBD2 (6 bases). This CDR3 is built from 18 residues. V was trimmed by 4 bases and J by 3 bases, leaving 26 bases between them. Germline CDR1 SGHRS, CDR2 YFSETQ. CDR3 protein: CASSLWRLRGWAGYEQYF. The DNA of the CDR3 is TGCGCCAGCAGCCTCTGGAGGCTACGGGGGTGGGCAGGCTACGAGCAGTACTTC.

This chain connects TRBV7-9 to TRBJ2-5; D is undetermined. Between the trimmed V and J ends, which lost 1 base and 12 bases, there was a span of 15 bases. The CDR3 runs to 13 residues. Germline V gene data show CDR1 as SEHNR and CDR2 as FQNEAQ (reference sequence). The CDR3 region is CASSLGGPISKYF. The CDR3 region has the DNA TGTGCCAGCAGCTTAGGTGGGCCGATATCAAAGTACTTC.

The chain uses TRBV11-2 and TRBJ2-5, with a possible D match to TRBD2 (6 bases). Trimming stripped 5 bases from V and 2 bases from J, with 18 bases between. The CDR3 totals 16 residues. The germline gives CDR1 SGHAT, CDR2 FQNNGV. The CDR3 DNA is TGTGCCAGCAGCCTACTCGGGGGTGGGGTACAAGAGACCCAGTACTTC. Residues: CASSLLGGGVQETQYF.

The chain is built from TRBV15 and TRBJ2-2; 7 positions match TRBD1. The CDR3 runs to 14 residues. Trimming took 5 bases from V and 5 from J; bases not matched to a gene: 5. In germline, CDR1 is LNHNV, CDR2 YYDKDF (reference sequence). The CDR3 DNA reads TGTGCCACCAGCGCACGACAGGGAACCGGGGAGCTGTTTTTT. This encodes CATSARQGTGELFF.

V and J are TRBV6-5 and TRBJ2-2; 7 bases line up with TRBD1. V shed 8 bases and J 1 base; nucleotides not matched to a gene: 1. The CDR3 totals 13 residues. Germline assignment: CDR1 MNHEY and CDR2 SVGAGI. The CDR3 DNA reads as TGTGCCAGCCGACAGGGGAACACCGGGGAGCTGTTTTTT. It is translated as CASRQGNTGELFF.

The chain is built from TRBV11-3 and TRBJ2-2, with D unclear. The CDR3 has 12 residues. CDR1 SGHNT and CDR2 YENEEA come from the germline V gene. The ends were cut back, 5 bases at V and 7 bases at J, with 8 bases in the middle. CDR3 loop: CASSPGGGELFF. The CDR3, as DNA: TGTGCCAGCAGCCCGGGTGGCGGGGAGCTGTTTTTT.

This clone has just a few counts. This chain uses TRBV6-1 with TRBJ1-2; D possibly corresponds to TRBD1 (6 bases). CDR1 and CDR2 from the germline V gene are MNHNS and SASEGT. V lost 4 bases and J lost 5, with 17 bases in between. This CDR3 is 15 amino acids long. This CDR3 reads CASSVRGGGEYGYTF. CDR3 nucleotides: TGTGCCAGCAGTGTCCGTGGGGGGGGCGAGTATGGCTACACCTTC.

The J gene is TRBJ2-2, the V gene TRBV18; the D is unclear. V was trimmed by 0 bases and J by 4 bases, leaving 12 bases between them. Germline V CDR1 and CDR2: KGHSH, LQKENI. The CDR3 is 16 residues long. In DNA, the CDR3 is TGTGCCAGCTCACCACCCGGGTCCCCACTCACCGGGGAGCTGTTTTTT. Translating it yields CASSPPGSPLTGELFF. The full variable domain, in which reference TRBV18 and TRBJ2-2 provide the parts outside the CDR3, is NAGVMQNPRHLVRRRGQEARLRCSPMKGHSHVYWYRQLPEEGLKFMVYLQKENIIDESGMPKERFSAEFPKEGPSILRIQQVVRGDSAAYFCASSPPGSPLTGELFFGEGSRLTVL.